This is a list of T cell receptor beta chains from one sample in a study of blood T cell repertoires in COVID-19. The repertoire was sequenced with immunoSEQ multiplex PCR; TCRdb's copy has only in-frame clones and lacks some. This sample has about 130,000 clones, with around 80% found just once. Sequencing input: PBMCs or T cells enriched from blood (not recorded which). The origin of the receptors is a man aged 35 to 55 with acute COVID-19. The CDR3 runs from the conserved cysteine through the conserved F or W. Clone size is stated in some rows and not others, as once, few, many or a class when expanded.

cdr3_length,v_call,clone_size,j_call,cdr3_aa
13,TRBV3-1/TRBV3-2,-,TRBJ2-3,CASSPRVGDTQYF
16,TRBV6-5,-,TRBJ2-7,CASSYSPGQGRNEQYF
17,TRBV19,-,TRBJ2-1,CASSGLAGTAEGNEQFF
12,TRBV28,-,TRBJ2-7,CAIEGNSYEQYF
15,TRBV9,-,TRBJ2-3,CASSVLAGGTDTQYF
18,TRBV12-5,-,TRBJ2-6,CASGEIWTGGSGANVLTF
16,TRBV30,-,TRBJ1-1,CAWRFRTGGANTEAFF
16,TRBV7-9,-,TRBJ1-3,CASSLAPAGSGNTIYF
13,TRBV6-2/TRBV6-3,-,TRBJ1-6,CASSGQGSSPLHF
16,TRBV12-5,-,TRBJ2-2,CASGLVTGTNTGELFF
14,TRBV11-2,-,TRBJ2-7,CASSPLPSRYEQYF
12,TRBV3-1/TRBV3-2,-,TRBJ2-5,CASSQGGLGKYF
16,TRBV6-2/TRBV6-3,-,TRBJ2-1,CASSAGLAGTYNEQFF
17,TRBV4-1,-,TRBJ2-4,CASSQGTGELAKNIQYF
15,TRBV14,-,TRBJ1-2,CASSQVGGAGYGYTF
14,TRBV30,-,TRBJ2-3,CASNGGGGTDTQYF
16,TRBV11-2,once,TRBJ2-2,CASSLSVPANTGELFF
14,TRBV5-1,-,TRBJ2-1,CASSPEPSSGEQFF
15,TRBV30,-,TRBJ2-2,CAWSVGAGLTGELFF
16,TRBV3-1/TRBV3-2,-,TRBJ2-1,CASSTLSGVGDNEQFF
15,TRBV5-1,-,TRBJ1-2,CASSLAGTGGYGYTF
12,TRBV19,-,TRBJ2-7,CASNLAGGPRYF